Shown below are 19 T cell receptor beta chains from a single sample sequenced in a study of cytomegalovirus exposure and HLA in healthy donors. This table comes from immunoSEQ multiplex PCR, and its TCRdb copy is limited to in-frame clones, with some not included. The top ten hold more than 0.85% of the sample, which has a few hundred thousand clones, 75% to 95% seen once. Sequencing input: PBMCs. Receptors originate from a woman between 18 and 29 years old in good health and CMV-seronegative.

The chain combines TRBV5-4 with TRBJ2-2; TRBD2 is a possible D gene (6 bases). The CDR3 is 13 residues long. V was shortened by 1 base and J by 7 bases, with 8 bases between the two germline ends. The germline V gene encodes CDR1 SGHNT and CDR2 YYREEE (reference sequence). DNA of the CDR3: TGTGCCAGCAGCTTGTTGGGGGGCGGGGAGCTGTTTTTT. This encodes CASSLLGGGELFF.

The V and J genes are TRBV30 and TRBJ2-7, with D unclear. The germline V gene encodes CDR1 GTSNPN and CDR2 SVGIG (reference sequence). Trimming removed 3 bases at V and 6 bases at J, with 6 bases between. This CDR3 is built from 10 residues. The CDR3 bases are TGTGCCTGGAGCTCAGGCGAGCAGTACTTC. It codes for CAWSSGEQYF.

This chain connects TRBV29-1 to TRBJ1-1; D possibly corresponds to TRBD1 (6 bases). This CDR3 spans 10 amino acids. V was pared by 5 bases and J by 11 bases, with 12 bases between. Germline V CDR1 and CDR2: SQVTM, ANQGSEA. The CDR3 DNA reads TGCAGCGTTTTCTACAGGGAGGCTTTCTTT. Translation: CSVFYREAFF.

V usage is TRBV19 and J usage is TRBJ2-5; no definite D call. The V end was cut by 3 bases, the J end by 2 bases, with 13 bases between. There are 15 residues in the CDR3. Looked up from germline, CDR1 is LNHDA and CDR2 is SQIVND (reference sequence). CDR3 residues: CASSIILSSQETQYF. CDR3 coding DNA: TGTGCCAGTAGTATCATCCTGAGCTCTCAAGAGACCCAGTACTTC. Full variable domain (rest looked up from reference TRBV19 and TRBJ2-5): DGGITQSPKYLFRKEGQNVTLSCEQNLNHDAMYWYRQDPGQGLRLIYYSQIVNDFQKGDIAEGYSVSREKKESFPLTVTSAQKNPTAFYLCASSIILSSQETQYFGPGTRLLVL.

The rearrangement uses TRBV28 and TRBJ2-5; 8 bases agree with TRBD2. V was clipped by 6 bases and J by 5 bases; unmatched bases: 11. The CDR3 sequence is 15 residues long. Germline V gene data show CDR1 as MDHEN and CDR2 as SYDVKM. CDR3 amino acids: CASSRAGGERETQYF. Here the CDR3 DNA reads TGTGCCAGCAGCCGCGCCGGGGGGGAAAGGGAGACCCAGTACTTC.

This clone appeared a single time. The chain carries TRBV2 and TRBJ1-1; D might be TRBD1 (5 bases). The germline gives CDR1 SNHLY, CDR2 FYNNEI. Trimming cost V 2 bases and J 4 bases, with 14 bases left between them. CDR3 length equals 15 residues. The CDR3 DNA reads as TGTGCCAGCAGTGAATTCCCAAGGGGTGGCACTGAAGCTTTCTTT. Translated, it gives CASSEFPRGGTEAFF.

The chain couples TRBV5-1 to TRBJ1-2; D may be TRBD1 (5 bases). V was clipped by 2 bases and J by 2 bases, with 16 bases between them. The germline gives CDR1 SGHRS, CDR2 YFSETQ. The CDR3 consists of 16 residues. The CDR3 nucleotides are TGCGCCAGCAGCTTAACTTTTGTGGGGGGGAACTATGGCTACACCTTC. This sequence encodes CASSLTFVGGNYGYTF.

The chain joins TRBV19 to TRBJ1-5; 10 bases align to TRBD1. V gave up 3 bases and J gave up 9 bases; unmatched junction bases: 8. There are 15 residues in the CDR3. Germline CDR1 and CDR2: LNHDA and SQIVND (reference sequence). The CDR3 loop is CASSIPGQGMWPQHF. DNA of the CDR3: TGTGCCAGTAGTATCCCGGGACAGGGGATGTGGCCCCAGCATTTT.

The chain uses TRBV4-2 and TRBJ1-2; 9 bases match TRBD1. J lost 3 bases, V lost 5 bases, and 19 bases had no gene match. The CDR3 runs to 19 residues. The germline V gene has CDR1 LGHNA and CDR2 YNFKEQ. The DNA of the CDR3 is TGTGCCAGCAGCAATCAAAAGGGAGCTGGGACAGGGCTGTACTATGGCTACACCTTC. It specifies CASSNQKGAGTGLYYGYTF.

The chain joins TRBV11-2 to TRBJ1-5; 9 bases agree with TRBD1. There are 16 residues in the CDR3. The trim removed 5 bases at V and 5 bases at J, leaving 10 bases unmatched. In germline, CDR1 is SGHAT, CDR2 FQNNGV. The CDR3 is CASSLTGGSLDQPQHF. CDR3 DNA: TGTGCCAGCAGCCTAACAGGGGGCTCCCTCGATCAGCCCCAGCATTTT.

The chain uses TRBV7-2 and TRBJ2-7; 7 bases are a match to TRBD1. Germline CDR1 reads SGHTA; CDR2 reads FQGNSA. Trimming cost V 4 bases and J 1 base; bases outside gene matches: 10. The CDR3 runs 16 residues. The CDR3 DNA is TGTGCCAGCAGCTGGAGCCGGGACAGTCCTTCCTACGAGCAGTACTTC. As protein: CASSWSRDSPSYEQYF.

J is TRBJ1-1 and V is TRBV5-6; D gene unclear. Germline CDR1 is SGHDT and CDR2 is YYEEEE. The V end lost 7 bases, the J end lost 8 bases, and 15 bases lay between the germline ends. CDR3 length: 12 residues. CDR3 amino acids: CASALMAAEAFF. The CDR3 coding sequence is TGTGCCAGCGCTCTAATGGCGGCGGAAGCTTTCTTT.

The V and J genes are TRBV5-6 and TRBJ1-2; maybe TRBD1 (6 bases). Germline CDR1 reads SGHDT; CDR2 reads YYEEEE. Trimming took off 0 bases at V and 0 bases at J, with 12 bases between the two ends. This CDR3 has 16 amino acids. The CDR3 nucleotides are TGTGCCAGCAGCTTGGTGGGGGCCCGAGCTAACTATGGCTACACCTTC. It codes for CASSLVGARANYGYTF.

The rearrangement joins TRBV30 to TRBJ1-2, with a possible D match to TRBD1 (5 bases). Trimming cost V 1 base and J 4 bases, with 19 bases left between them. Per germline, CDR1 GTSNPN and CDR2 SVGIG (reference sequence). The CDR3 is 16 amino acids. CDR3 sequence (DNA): TGTGCCTGGAGTGCCCCGGGGTACGGGGGGGTCTATGGCTACACCTTC. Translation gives CAWSAPGYGGVYGYTF.

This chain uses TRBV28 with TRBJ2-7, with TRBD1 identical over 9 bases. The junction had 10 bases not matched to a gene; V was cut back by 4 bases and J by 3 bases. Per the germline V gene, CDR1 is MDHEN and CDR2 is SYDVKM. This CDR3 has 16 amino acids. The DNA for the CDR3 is TGTGCCAGCAGTTCTCCGGGACAGGGTCTAAACTACGAGCAGTACTTC. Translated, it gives CASSSPGQGLNYEQYF.

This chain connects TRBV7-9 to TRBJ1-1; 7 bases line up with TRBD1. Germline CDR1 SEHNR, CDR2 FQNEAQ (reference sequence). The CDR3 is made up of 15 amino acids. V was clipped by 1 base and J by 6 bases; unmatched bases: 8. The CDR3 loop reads CASSLGDREGAEAFF. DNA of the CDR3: TGTGCCAGCAGCTTAGGAGACAGGGAAGGGGCTGAAGCTTTCTTT. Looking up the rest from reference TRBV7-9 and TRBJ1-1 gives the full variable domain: DTGVSQNPRHKITKRGQNVTFRCDPISEHNRLYWYRQTLGQGPEFLTYFQNEAQLEKSRLLSDRFSAERPKGSFSTLEIQRTEQGDSAMYLCASSLGDREGAEAFFGQGTRLTVV.

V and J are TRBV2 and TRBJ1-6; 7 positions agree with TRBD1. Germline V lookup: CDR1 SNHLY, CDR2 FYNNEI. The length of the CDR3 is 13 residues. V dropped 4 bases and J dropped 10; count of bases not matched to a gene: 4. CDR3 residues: CASSGDRRSPLHF. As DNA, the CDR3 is TGTGCCAGCAGTGGGGACAGACGATCACCCCTCCACTTT.

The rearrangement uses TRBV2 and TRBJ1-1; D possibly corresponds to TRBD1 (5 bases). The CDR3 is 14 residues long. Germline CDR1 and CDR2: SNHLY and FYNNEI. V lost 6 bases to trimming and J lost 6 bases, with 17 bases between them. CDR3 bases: TGTGCCAGCAGCGCAGGATTGGTAGGGGCTGAAGCTTTCTTT. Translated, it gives CASSAGLVGAEAFF.

CDR3: CASGEQLNYGYTF. The CDR3 nucleotides are TGTGCCAGCGGGGAGCAATTGAACTATGGCTACACCTTC. J is TRBJ1-2 and V is TRBV7-9; D remains ambiguous. Trimming took off 8 bases at V and 2 bases at J, with 12 bases between the two ends. Germline CDR1 and CDR2: SEHNR and FQNEAQ (reference sequence). The CDR3 consists of 13 residues.